Listed below are T cell receptor beta chains from one sample, sequenced in a study of cytomegalovirus exposure and HLA in healthy donors. Profiled with immunoSEQ multiplex PCR; TCRdb holds only in-frame clones, not every one. The table includes more than 120,000 clones, roughly 80% detected once. The sequenced sample consisted of PBMCs. These receptor sequences come from a woman aged 30 to 39 in good health and CMV-seronegative. Both conserved end residues are part of each CDR3. Fields, in order: CDR3 DNA, CDR3 protein, V gene, D gene, J gene. D genes are given only for firm matches.

cdr3_nt: TGTGCCAGCAGCGTAGGAGTTAACAGGGGCGGTAATGAAAAACTGTTTTTT
cdr3_aa: CASSVGVNRGGNEKLFF
v_call: TRBV9
d_call: TRBD1
j_call: TRBJ1-4

cdr3_nt: TGTGCCAGCATGGACAGAAACACTGAAGCTTTCTTT
cdr3_aa: CASMDRNTEAFF
v_call: TRBV18
d_call: NA
j_call: TRBJ1-1

cdr3_nt: TGTGCCAGCAGCTTACTAGCGGGACGGGAGCAGTACTTC
cdr3_aa: CASSLLAGREQYF
v_call: TRBV11-2
d_call: TRBD2
j_call: TRBJ2-7

cdr3_nt: TGTGCCAGCAGATATTCGGCGGGGGCCCAATACAATGAGCAGTTCTTC
cdr3_aa: CASRYSAGAQYNEQFF
v_call: TRBV27
d_call: NA
j_call: TRBJ2-1

cdr3_nt: TGTGCCAGCAGCTCCACCGGGACAGGGGGCTCCTACGAGCAGTACTTC
cdr3_aa: CASSSTGTGGSYEQYF
v_call: TRBV7-2
d_call: TRBD1
j_call: TRBJ2-7

cdr3_nt: TGCGCCAGCAGCTTTGGACCCAGGGGCTACAATGAGCAGTTCTTC
cdr3_aa: CASSFGPRGYNEQFF
v_call: TRBV5-1
d_call: NA
j_call: TRBJ2-1

cdr3_nt: TGTGCCAGCTCACCTCTACTGGCGGGGGGACCATACGAGCAGTACTTC
cdr3_aa: CASSPLLAGGPYEQYF
v_call: TRBV18
d_call: TRBD2
j_call: TRBJ2-7

cdr3_nt: TGTGCCAGCAGTAGGGCCGGAGGAGCTTTCTTT
cdr3_aa: CASSRAGGAFF
v_call: TRBV6-1
d_call: NA
j_call: TRBJ1-1

cdr3_nt: TGTGCCAGCAGCTTCAAGGGGGCTTGGGGCTACACCTTC
cdr3_aa: CASSFKGAWGYTF
v_call: TRBV7-2
d_call: TRBD1
j_call: TRBJ1-2

cdr3_nt: TGTGCCAGTAGTTCTGGGCTAGCGGGAGGTAGGTCCTACAATGAGCAGTTCTTC
cdr3_aa: CASSSGLAGGRSYNEQFF
v_call: TRBV19
d_call: TRBD2
j_call: TRBJ2-1

cdr3_nt: TGTGCCAGTAGTATGCCCGGGGAGGGCACCGGGGAGCTGTTTTTT
cdr3_aa: CASSMPGEGTGELFF
v_call: TRBV19
d_call: TRBD2
j_call: TRBJ2-2

cdr3_nt: TGTGCCAGCAGCTTAGCGGGAGTGTCCAATGAGCAGTTCTTC
cdr3_aa: CASSLAGVSNEQFF
v_call: TRBV11-2
d_call: NA
j_call: TRBJ2-1

cdr3_nt: TGCGCCAGCAGCCAGGGACAGGGGCGGGCAACTAATGAAAAACTGTTTTTT
cdr3_aa: CASSQGQGRATNEKLFF
v_call: TRBV4-1
d_call: TRBD1
j_call: TRBJ1-4

cdr3_nt: TGTGCCAGCTCACCCCCTCTTAGGTTGGCGGGGATCTACAATGAGCAGTTCTTC
cdr3_aa: CASSPPLRLAGIYNEQFF
v_call: TRBV18
d_call: NA
j_call: TRBJ2-1

cdr3_nt: TGTGCCAGCAGCTCCGTACAGGGGTATGGCTACACCTTC
cdr3_aa: CASSSVQGYGYTF
v_call: TRBV5-6
d_call: TRBD1
j_call: TRBJ1-2

cdr3_nt: TGTGCCAGCAGCTTGACTTATAGAAATGAGCAGTTCTTC
cdr3_aa: CASSLTYRNEQFF
v_call: TRBV5-4
d_call: NA
j_call: TRBJ2-1

cdr3_nt: TGTGCCAGCAGCGGAGACGGGGGCACAGATACGCAGTATTTT
cdr3_aa: CASSGDGGTDTQYF
v_call: TRBV2
d_call: NA
j_call: TRBJ2-3